Listed below are T cell receptor beta chains from one sample, sequenced in a study of blood T cell repertoires in COVID-19. Here immunoSEQ multiplex PCR was the method, and the copy in TCRdb shows in-frame clones only, minus some. The table lists fewer than 90,000 clones, roughly 72% of them singletons, with just under 15% in the top ten. The material sequenced was peripheral blood. The receptors come from a man aged 55 to 70 with COVID-19, enrolled during active disease. The CDR3 runs from the conserved cysteine through the conserved F or W. The D gene is left open where the match is weak. Not every row has a clone size; where given, it reads once, few, many or a size class.

TRBJ2-7 NA NA TRBV12-3/TRBV12-4 TGTGCCAGCAGCACTAACTACGAGCAGTACTTC CASSTNYEQYF
TRBJ1-2 NA NA TRBV28 TGTGCCAGCAGTTTTGGGGACTATAACTATGGCTACACCTTC CASSFGDYNYGYTF
TRBJ1-6 NA NA TRBV30 TGTGCCTGGATTGGAGGCCTGGATAATTCACCCCTCCACTTT CAWIGGLDNSPLHF
TRBJ2-1 NA TRBD1 TRBV4-2 TGTGCCAGCAGCCAAGAGATCGGGACAGGGGGCAATGAGCAGTTCTTC CASSQEIGTGGNEQFF
TRBJ1-5 NA TRBD1 TRBV28 TGTGCCAGCAGTGAAATAGGGACAGGGCTTAAGCCCCAGCATTTT CASSEIGTGLKPQHF
TRBJ1-5 NA NA TRBV19 TGTGCCAGTAGCTTTTTGCTAAGTAGCAATCAGCCCCAGCATTTT CASSFLLSSNQPQHF
TRBJ1-1 few NA TRBV11-2 TGTGCCAGCAGCTTACTAGGAGGGGCGGGCACTGAAGCTTTCTTT CASSLLGGAGTEAFF
TRBJ2-7 NA TRBD1 TRBV10-3 TGTGCCACCCGTGGACAGGCCAGCTCCTACGAGCAGTACTTC CATRGQASSYEQYF
TRBJ1-4 NA NA TRBV6-6 TGTGCCAGCAGTTACGAGCGGGGGTCGCGGTCTCAACTGTTTTTT CASSYERGSRSQLFF
TRBJ1-5 NA TRBD1 TRBV15 TGTGCCACCAGCATGATTAGGGACAGCCTCTATCAGCCCCAGCATTTT CATSMIRDSLYQPQHF
TRBJ2-5 NA TRBD2 TRBV29-1 TGCAGCGTTGCGCGTCCCCAAGCGGGGGGAGAGACCCAGTACTTC CSVARPQAGGETQYF
TRBJ1-1 once TRBD1 TRBV18 TGTGCCAGCTCACCCCGGGGACAGGGCTTGAACACTGAAGCTTTCTTT CASSPRGQGLNTEAFF
TRBJ2-2 NA NA TRBV6-5 TGTGCCAGCAGTTACTCGCCCAGAACCGGGGAGCTGTTTTTT CASSYSPRTGELFF
TRBJ2-1 few TRBD2 TRBV10-3 TGTGCCAGCCGAACAGAGGGAGGGAAAAACAATGAGCAGTTCTTC CASRTEGGKNNEQFF
TRBJ1-1 NA TRBD1 TRBV3-1/TRBV3-2 TGTGCCAGCAGCCAAGATCGGGGACAGAAAGCTTTCTTT CASSQDRGQKAFF
TRBJ1-2 few NA TRBV19 TGTGCCACCTCGCGGATCCCTAACTATGGCTACACCTTC CATSRIPNYGYTF
TRBJ2-7 NA NA TRBV11-3 TGTGCCAGCAGCGGGGGGACTCAATACTACGAGCAGTACTTC CASSGGTQYYEQYF
TRBJ1-2 NA NA TRBV11-2 TGTGCCAGCAGCTTAGAAGTAACGGCTAACTATGGCTACACCTTC CASSLEVTANYGYTF
TRBJ1-1 NA NA TRBV5-4 TGTGCCAGCAGCTTGGAACTCATGAACACTGAAGCTTTCTTT CASSLELMNTEAFF
TRBJ2-1 NA TRBD2 TRBV27 TGTGCCAGCAGTTTATCGGGCGGGGGGGCGGGGGTCGAGCAGTTCTTC CASSLSGGGAGVEQFF